The 5 T cell receptor beta chains below were found in one sample sequenced in a study of T cells in Graves' hyperthyroidism and ophthalmopathy. The source material, RNA transcripts, was used to amplify TCR beta CDR3 regions. When the TCR CDR3 underwent first-round RT-PCR, the HTBI primer set was used. TCRdb re-analysed the multiplex PCR reads in MiXCR, keeping a single row per CDR3 protein. The sample holds fewer than 900,000 distinct CDR3 sequences; roughly a sixth are singletons and the top ten take over 15%. Sequenced sample: blood. These TCRs come from a woman between 45 and 60 years old with Graves' hyperthyroidism that later progressed to Graves' ophthalmopathy.

This clonotype was seen ten or more times. The chain has TRBV7-9 and TRBJ2-7, with a tentative D call TRBD2 (5 bases). V was trimmed by 3 bases and J by 5 bases, leaving 14 bases between them. This CDR3 is 14 amino acids long. Germline CDR1 SEHNR, CDR2 FQNEAQ (reference sequence). DNA of the CDR3: TGTGCCAGCAGCTTGGATAGCGTCAGTAACGAGCAGTACTTC. This codes for CASSLDSVSNEQYF.

The chain carries TRBV15 and TRBJ2-5, with 8 bases identical to TRBD2. Germline V gene data show CDR1 as LNHNV and CDR2 as YYDKDF (reference sequence). Germline trimming cut 6 bases from V and 10 bases from J; bases unmatched to any gene: 10. This CDR3 spans 13 amino acids. CDR3 in amino acids: CATRDGTSSLQYF. Written as DNA, the CDR3 is TGTGCCACCAGGGACGGGACTAGTTCCCTCCAGTACTTC.

Many counts were recorded for this clonotype. As DNA, the CDR3 is TGCAGACCAGAGGGACAGGGGTTAATCTCCTACAATGAGCAGTTCTTC. It translates to CRPEGQGLISYNEQFF. The chain employs TRBV20-1 and TRBJ2-1; TRBD1 matches 10 bases. This CDR3 region has 16 residues. Germline V gene sequence: CDR1 DFQATT, CDR2 SNEGSKA (reference sequence).

In this sample, this clonotype turned up many times. J is TRBJ1-1 and V is TRBV12-3 or TRBV12-4; D is uncertain. V was pared by 2 bases and J by 1 base, with 8 bases between. The CDR3 sequence is 14 residues long. The CDR3 protein is CASSLLAPNTEAFF. The CDR3 DNA sequence: TGTGCCAGCAGTTTACTGGCCCCGAACACTGAAGCTTTCTTT.

This clonotype has at least ten counts. This rearrangement joins TRBV24-1 to TRBJ1-2; 7 bases map to TRBD1. Looked up from germline, CDR1 is KGHDR and CDR2 is SFDVKD. The trim removed 4 bases at V and 5 bases at J, leaving 6 bases unmatched. This CDR3 is 14 amino acids long. The DNA of the CDR3 is TGTGCCACCAGTGACCTCGGGACAGCATATGGCTACACCTTC. This encodes CATSDLGTAYGYTF.